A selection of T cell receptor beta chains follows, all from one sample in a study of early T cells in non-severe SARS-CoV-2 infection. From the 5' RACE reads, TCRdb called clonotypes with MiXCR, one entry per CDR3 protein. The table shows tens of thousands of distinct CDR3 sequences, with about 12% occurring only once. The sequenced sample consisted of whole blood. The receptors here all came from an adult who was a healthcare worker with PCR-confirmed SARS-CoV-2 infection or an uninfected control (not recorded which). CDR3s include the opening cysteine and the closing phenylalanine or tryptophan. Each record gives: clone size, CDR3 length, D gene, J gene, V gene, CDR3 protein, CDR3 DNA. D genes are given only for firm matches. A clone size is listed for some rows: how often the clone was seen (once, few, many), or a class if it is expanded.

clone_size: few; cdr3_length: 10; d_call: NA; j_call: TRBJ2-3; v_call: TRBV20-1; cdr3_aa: CSAISDTQYF; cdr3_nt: TGCAGTGCTATTTCAGATACGCAGTATTTT
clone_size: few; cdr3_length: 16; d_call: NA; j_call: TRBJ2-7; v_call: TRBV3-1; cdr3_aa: CASSRDFGAGAYEQYF; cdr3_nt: TGTGCCAGCAGCCGGGACTTCGGAGCCGGGGCCTACGAGCAGTACTTC
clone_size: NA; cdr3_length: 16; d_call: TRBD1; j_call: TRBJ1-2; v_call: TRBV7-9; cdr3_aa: CASSLGQGIGNYGYTF; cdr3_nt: TGTGCCAGCAGCCTGGGACAGGGGATAGGGAACTATGGCTACACCTTC
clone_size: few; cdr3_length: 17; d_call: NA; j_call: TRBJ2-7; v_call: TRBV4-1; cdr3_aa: CASSQDFAGRGSYEQYF; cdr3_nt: TGCGCCAGCAGCCAAGATTTCGCAGGCAGGGGATCCTACGAGCAGTACTTC
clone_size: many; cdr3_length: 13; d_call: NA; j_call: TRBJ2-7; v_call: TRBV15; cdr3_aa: CATSRAGRNEQYF; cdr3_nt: TGTGCCACCAGCAGAGCCGGTCGTAACGAGCAGTACTTC
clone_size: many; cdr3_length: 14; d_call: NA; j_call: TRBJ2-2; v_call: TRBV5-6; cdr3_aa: CASSAYLPTGELFF; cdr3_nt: TGTGCCAGCAGCGCCTACCTACCCACCGGGGAGCTGTTTTTT
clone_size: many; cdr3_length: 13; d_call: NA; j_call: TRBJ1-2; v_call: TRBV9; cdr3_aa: CASSTRGGVGYTF; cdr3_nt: TGTGCCAGCAGTACGAGGGGAGGCGTTGGCTACACCTTC
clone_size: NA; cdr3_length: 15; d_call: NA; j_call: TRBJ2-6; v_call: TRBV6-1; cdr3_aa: CASRWTGSGANVLTF; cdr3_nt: TGTGCCAGCAGATGGACGGGCTCTGGGGCCAACGTCCTGACTTTC
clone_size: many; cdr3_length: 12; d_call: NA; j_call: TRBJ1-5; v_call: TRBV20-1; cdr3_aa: CSASRTAQPQHF; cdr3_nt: TGCAGTGCTAGCCGGACAGCGCAGCCCCAGCATTTT
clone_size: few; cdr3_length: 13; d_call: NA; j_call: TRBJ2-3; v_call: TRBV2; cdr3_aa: CASGATGTDTQYF; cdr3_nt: TGTGCCAGCGGGGCTACAGGCACAGATACGCAGTATTTT
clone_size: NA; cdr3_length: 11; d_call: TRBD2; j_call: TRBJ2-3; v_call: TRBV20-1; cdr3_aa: CSAGREDTQYF; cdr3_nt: TGCAGTGCGGGGCGGGAGGATACGCAGTATTTT
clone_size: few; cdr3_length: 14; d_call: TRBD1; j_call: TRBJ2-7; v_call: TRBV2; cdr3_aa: CASSEQTGRYEQYF; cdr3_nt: TGTGCCAGCAGTGAACAGACAGGGCGCTACGAGCAGTACTTC
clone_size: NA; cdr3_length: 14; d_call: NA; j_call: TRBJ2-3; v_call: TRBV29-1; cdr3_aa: CSVATRLVTDTQYF; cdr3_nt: TGCAGCGTTGCGACCCGACTGGTCACAGATACGCAGTATTTT
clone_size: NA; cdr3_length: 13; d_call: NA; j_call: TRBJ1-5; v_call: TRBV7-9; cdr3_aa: CASSLKRGSAQHF; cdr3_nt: TGTGCCAGCAGCTTAAAGAGGGGCAGTGCCCAGCATTTT
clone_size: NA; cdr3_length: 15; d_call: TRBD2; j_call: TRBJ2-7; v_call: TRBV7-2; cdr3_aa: CASSFSLAGDYEQYF; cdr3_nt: TGTGCCAGCAGCTTTTCTCTAGCGGGGGACTACGAGCAGTACTTC
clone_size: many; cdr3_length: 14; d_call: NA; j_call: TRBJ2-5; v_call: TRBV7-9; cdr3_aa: CASSLGAAPETQYF; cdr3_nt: TGTGCCAGCAGCTTAGGGGCTGCCCCCGAGACCCAGTACTTC